The 8 T cell receptor beta chains given below trace back to one sample, sequenced in a study of blood T cell repertoires in COVID-19. Sequencing was performed with immunoSEQ multiplex PCR; in TCRdb, only in-frame clones are kept and a portion is missing. Among approximately 140,000 clones, 82% were seen once, and the ten largest hold 12% to 15%. Input material: peripheral blood. Source of these receptors: a human donor with acute or convalescent COVID-19. The donor label of this sample is uncertain.

This clone has a handful of counts. The CDR3 spells CATSRDGGVSNQPQHF. Written as DNA, the CDR3 is TGTGCCACCAGCAGAGATGGGGGCGTTAGCAATCAGCCCCAGCATTTT. V gene TRBV15 combines with J gene TRBJ1-5; TRBD1 is a possible D gene (6 bases). Germline-derived CDR1 and CDR2 are LNHNV and YYDKDF (reference sequence). V shed 0 bases and J shed 0 bases, with 9 bases lying between them. The CDR3 extends over 16 amino acids.

This clone was seen only once. The gene calls are TRBV4-2 and TRBJ2-3; TRBD2 aligns across 14 bases. The trim removed 3 bases at V and 1 base at J, leaving 3 bases unmatched. The V gene's germline CDR1 is LGHNA and CDR2 YNFKEQ. This CDR3 region has 17 residues. The DNA for the CDR3 is TGTGCCAGCAGCCAGTTGGGACTAGCGGGGGGCACAGATACGCAGTATTTT. Translation: CASSQLGLAGGTDTQYF.

The CDR3 nucleotides are TGCGCCAGCAGCTTGGGAGACAGGGCCTACAATGAGCAGTTCTTC. Its translation: CASSLGDRAYNEQFF. The genes are TRBV5-1 and TRBJ2-1; TRBD1 aligns across 7 bases. CDR1 is SGHRS, CDR2 YFSETQ, per germline. The CDR3 is made up of 15 amino acids. Trimming took 0 bases from V and 2 from J; bases not matched to a gene: 2.

The chain has TRBV2 and TRBJ1-5; D is uncertain. The V and J ends lost 3 bases and 2 bases respectively, with 5 bases between them. The germline V gene has CDR1 SNHLY and CDR2 FYNNEI. CDR3 length: 13 residues. The CDR3 region is CASSDEGNQPQHF. The CDR3 bases are TGTGCCAGCAGTGATGAGGGCAATCAGCCCCAGCATTTT. The full variable domain, in which reference TRBV2 and TRBJ1-5 provide the parts outside the CDR3, is EPEVTQTPSHQVTQMGQEVILRCVPISNHLYFYWYRQILGQKVEFLVSFYNNEISEKSEIFDDQFSVERPDGSNFTLKIRSTKLEDSAMYFCASSDEGNQPQHFGDGTRLSIL.

The chain employs TRBV18 and TRBJ1-1; TRBD1 aligns across 7 bases. From germline, CDR1 is KGHSH and CDR2 LQKENI. The CDR3 contains 16 residues. Unmatched junction bases numbered 6, after V lost 2 bases and J lost 0 bases. Here the CDR3 reads CASSPRQGDLNTEAFF. CDR3 sequence (DNA): TGTGCCAGCTCACCAAGGCAGGGGGATTTGAACACTGAAGCTTTCTTT.

A word on this clone: This same CDR3 is encoded by further DNA sequences in the sample. The chain links TRBV30 to TRBJ1-5; D not certain. V was clipped by 1 base and J by 1 base, with 5 bases between them. The CDR3 extends over 13 amino acids. Per germline, CDR1 GTSNPN and CDR2 SVGIG (reference sequence). The CDR3 here is CAWSDGSNQPQHF. The CDR3 DNA is TGTGCCTGGAGTGACGGGAGCAATCAGCCCCAGCATTTT.

This clone was counted a single time. The CDR3 is CASSLWTVTDTDTQYF. The CDR3 DNA reads as TGTGCCAGCAGCCTGTGGACTGTTACTGACACAGATACGCAGTATTTT. This chain links TRBV7-9 with TRBJ2-3, with D possibly being TRBD2 (5 bases). V lost 5 bases and J 2 bases, leaving 17 bases between the germline ends. The CDR3 extends over 16 amino acids. The V gene's germline CDR1 is SEHNR and CDR2 FQNEAQ (reference sequence). Filled out from reference TRBV7-9 and TRBJ2-3, the complete variable domain reads DTGVSQNPRHKITKRGQNVTFRCDPISEHNRLYWYRQTLGQGPEFLTYFQNEAQLEKSRLLSDRFSAERPKGSFSTLEIQRTEQGDSAMYLCASSLWTVTDTDTQYFGPGTRLTVL.

J is TRBJ2-1 and V is TRBV7-8; D gene ambiguous. Per germline, CDR1 SGHVS and CDR2 FQNEAQ. Trimming pared 5 bases from V and 3 bases from J, leaving 8 bases between. There are 13 residues in the CDR3. CDR3 residues: CASSAYYYNEQFF. The CDR3 bases are TGTGCCAGCAGCGCCTACTACTACAATGAGCAGTTCTTC.